The clone carrying this T cell receptor (beta chain) is large by frequency. This sample was taken from a study of CD8 T cells in cerebrospinal fluid in Alzheimer's disease. TCRdb reprocessed the 10x single-cell sequencing reads and keeps a single row for each CDR3 protein, giving no DNA. This sample contains about 1,200 distinct CDR3 sequences. Germline loops: CDR1 SGHNT, CDR2 YENEEA. The CDR3 loop spans 13 amino acids. This sequence originates from a human donor in good health. This rearrangement joins TRBV11-3 to TRBJ2-1; TCRdb names TRBD2, which stays unverified in the absence of DNA. Sequencing was performed on cerebrospinal fluid. The CDR3 sequence: CASGSGGYNEQFF.